The 21 T cell receptor beta chains listed next were all sequenced from one sample in a study of blood T cell repertoires in COVID-19 (dated by TCRdb to the early 2020s). The library was obtained by the immunoSEQ multiplex PCR assay. TCRdb obtained this table from immuneACCESS and retained in-frame rearrangements with V and J assigned. These tables miss some clones; where compared with another copy, unresolved V genes account for less than half of the shortfall, and the remainder is unexplained. Here the sample has about 400,000 clones; about 88% occur a single time. The ten largest clones take up around 3% of the sample. Sequencing was carried out using peripheral blood. These TCRs come from a human donor in a cohort sampled during active COVID-19.

V usage is TRBV6-5 and J usage is TRBJ1-1; D is possibly TRBD1 (5 bases). The CDR3 is 15 residues long. The germline CDR1 and CDR2 sequences are MNHEY and SVGAGI. The V and J ends lost 6 bases and 1 base respectively, with 15 bases between them. Here the CDR3 reads CASRHPAGRNTEAFF. In DNA form, the CDR3 reads TGTGCCAGCAGACATCCGGCGGGGCGGAACACTGAAGCTTTCTTT.

The rearrangement uses TRBV29-1 and TRBJ1-1; 8 bases match TRBD1. V lost 7 bases and J lost 5; bases outside the gene matches: 6. Germline lookup yields CDR1 SQVTM and CDR2 ANQGSEA. The CDR3 sequence is 12 residues long. The CDR3 spells CSAGQGGTEAFF. CDR3 nucleotide sequence: TGCAGCGCCGGACAGGGAGGGACTGAAGCTTTCTTT.

The rearrangement uses TRBV2 and TRBJ1-1; D is uncertain. The CDR3 loop spans 15 amino acids. The germline V and J ends were trimmed by 7 bases and 5 bases, with 20 bases remaining between them. Germline loops: CDR1 SNHLY, CDR2 FYNNEI. DNA for the CDR3: TGTGCCAGCACAACAGAAGCGAGGGAGGTGACTGAAGCTTTCTTT. Its translation is CASTTEAREVTEAFF.

V gene TRBV29-1 combines with J gene TRBJ1-2, with 8 bases that match TRBD1. This CDR3 comprises 17 residues. Trimming at V came to 2 bases and at J to 4 bases, leaving 15 bases not matched to a gene. The germline V gene encodes CDR1 SQVTM and CDR2 ANQGSEA. The CDR3 DNA sequence: TGCAGCGTTGAAAGGGTGGACAGGGTGGCGTCGAGCTATGGCTACACCTTC. Amino acid sequence: CSVERVDRVASSYGYTF.

The gene calls are TRBV11-3 and TRBJ2-1; 7 bases map to TRBD2. Per germline, CDR1 SGHNT and CDR2 YENEEA. V was pared by 1 base and J by 7 bases, with 1 base of the junction left unmatched. The CDR3 runs 13 residues. The CDR3 region is CASSLGGGNEQFF. The CDR3 bases are TGTGCCAGCAGCTTAGGGGGGGGTAATGAGCAGTTCTTC.

The chain recombines TRBV29-1 with TRBJ2-5, with TRBD2 matching over 9 bases. CDR1 and CDR2 (germline): SQVTM, ANQGSEA. The CDR3 extends over 16 amino acids. V lost 3 bases, J lost 2 bases, and 10 bases stayed unmatched. The CDR3 coding sequence is TGCAGCGTTGAGAGTCTAGCGGGGCCTCCTCAAGAGACCCAGTACTTC. It is translated as CSVESLAGPPQETQYF.

The chain carries TRBV30 and TRBJ2-5; 7 bases line up with TRBD2. This CDR3 is built from 14 residues. The V and J ends lost 4 bases and 0 bases, in that order; junction bases with no gene match: 5. Germline assignment: CDR1 GTSNPN and CDR2 SVGIG (reference sequence). The CDR3 DNA is TGTGCCTGGACGCCGCGGGGGAACCAAGAGACCCAGTACTTC. This encodes CAWTPRGNQETQYF.

This chain links TRBV4-2 with TRBJ2-7; no reliable D call. Between the trimmed V and J ends, which lost 0 bases and 2 bases, there was a span of 17 bases. This CDR3 has 17 residues. Germline-derived CDR1 and CDR2 are LGHNA and YNFKEQ. In DNA form, the CDR3 reads TGTGCCAGCAGCCAAGAGTCCTCCGACACCGGAACCTACGAGCAGTACTTC. Translating it yields CASSQESSDTGTYEQYF.

The gene calls are TRBV30 and TRBJ2-7; no firm D call. V lost 4 bases, J lost 3 bases, and 13 bases lay in between. Germline CDR1 GTSNPN, CDR2 SVGIG (reference sequence). This CDR3 is built from 13 residues. CDR3 sequence reads: CAWKRSRNYEQYF. The DNA of the CDR3 is TGTGCCTGGAAAAGGTCCAGGAACTACGAGCAGTACTTC. Drawing the rest from reference TRBV30 and TRBJ2-7, the complete variable domain is SQTIHQWPATLVQPVGSPLSLECTVEGTSNPNLYWYRQAAGRGLQLLFYSVGIGQISSEVPQNLSASRPQDRQFILSSKKLLLSDSGFYLCAWKRSRNYEQYFGPGTRLTVT.

The rearrangement uses TRBV9 and TRBJ2-1; possibly TRBD2 for D (6 bases). CDR1 is SGDLS and CDR2 is YYNGEE in the germline V gene. The V end was cut by 3 bases, the J end by 9 bases, with 19 bases between. The CDR3 covers 15 residues. The CDR3 coding sequence is TGTGCCAGCAGCGACCGGGACTCCCCCTTTGGTGAGCAGTTCTTC. This sequence encodes CASSDRDSPFGEQFF.

The genes are TRBV27 and TRBJ2-2; a possible D gene is TRBD1 (5 bases). V was cut by 4 bases and J by 4 bases, with 13 bases left in between. This CDR3 has 15 amino acids. CDR1 MNHEY and CDR2 SMNVEV come from the germline V gene (reference sequence). In DNA form, the CDR3 reads TGTGCCAGCAGTTCGGCAGGGCGAGGCACCGGGGAGCTGTTTTTT. Translating gives CASSSAGRGTGELFF.

The chain has TRBV20-1 and TRBJ1-1; no definite D call. This CDR3 has 10 amino acids. V was trimmed by 3 bases and J by 7 bases, leaving 6 bases between them. The germline V gene has CDR1 DFQATT and CDR2 SNEGSKA (reference sequence). CDR3 coding DNA: TGCAGTGCTAGGGGCAATGAAGCTTTCTTT. Encoded protein: CSARGNEAFF.

CDR3 nucleotide sequence: TGTGCCAGCAGTGCTTCATTCGGCGGGGGACTTGGAAACACCATATATTTT. Encoded protein: CASSASFGGGLGNTIYF. The J gene is TRBJ1-3, the V gene TRBV25-1; D perhaps matches TRBD1 (5 bases). The CDR3 consists of 17 residues. The V end lost 4 bases, the J end lost 3 bases, and 19 bases lay between the germline ends. Germline CDR1 and CDR2: MGHDK and SYGVNS.

The CDR3 DNA follows: TGTGCCAGCAGCTTAGACGGAGGCGCCTACGAGCAGTACTTC. Translation: CASSLDGGAYEQYF. The chain combines TRBV7-2 with TRBJ2-7; tentatively, D is TRBD2 (5 bases). Trimming shortened V by 1 base and J by 2 bases, and 9 bases separated the two germline ends. The CDR3 runs to 14 residues. The V gene's germline CDR1 is SGHTA and CDR2 FQGNSA.

The chain is built from TRBV5-4 and TRBJ2-3; 13 nucleotides line up with TRBD2. With V trimmed by 3 bases and J by 6 bases, 7 bases remained unmatched. The CDR3 length is 16 residues. CDR1 SGHNT and CDR2 YYREEE come from the germline V gene (reference sequence). Here the CDR3 DNA reads TGTGCCAGCAGCTATGGACTAGCGGGAGACGGGGATACGCAGTATTTT. This gives the protein CASSYGLAGDGDTQYF. The full variable domain, completed using reference TRBV5-4 and TRBJ2-3, is ETGVTQSPTHLIKTRGQQVTLRCSSQSGHNTVSWYQQALGQGPQFIFQYYREEENGRGNFPPRFSGLQFPNYSSELNVNALELDDSALYLCASSYGLAGDGDTQYFGPGTRLTVL.

V gene TRBV5-1 combines with J gene TRBJ2-5, with D hard to call. The germline V gene has CDR1 SGHRS and CDR2 YFSETQ. The CDR3 is made up of 12 amino acids. Trimming stripped 3 bases from V and 3 bases from J, with 6 bases between. The CDR3 loop reads CASSYREETQYF. The CDR3 nucleotides read TGCGCCAGCAGCTACCGAGAAGAGACCCAGTACTTC.

The V call is TRBV30, the J call TRBJ1-5; possibly TRBD1 for D (5 bases). The CDR3 runs 14 residues. The V and J ends lost 3 bases and 7 bases respectively, with 16 bases between them. CDR1 GTSNPN and CDR2 SVGIG come from the germline V gene (reference sequence). The CDR3 region has the DNA TGTGCCTGGAGCTCATGGGGGGTTGGGCAGCCCCAGCATTTT. This encodes CAWSSWGVGQPQHF.

This clone occurred once. The chain uses TRBV28 and TRBJ2-1, with TRBD1 identical over 8 bases. Losses at the gene ends were 1 base for V and 6 bases for J; bases not matched to a gene: 8. The CDR3 runs 16 residues. Germline V lookup: CDR1 MDHEN, CDR2 SYDVKM. The CDR3 DNA reads as TGTGCCAGCAGTTTATTTCAGGGGGCGACTGGCAATGAGCAGTTCTTC. Encoded protein: CASSLFQGATGNEQFF.

This rearrangement joins TRBV5-1 to TRBJ2-7; D is perhaps TRBD2 (5 bases). CDR3 length: 13 residues. Per the germline V gene, CDR1 is SGHRS and CDR2 is YFSETQ. V was pared by 5 bases and J by 2 bases, with 11 bases between. This CDR3 reads CASSRTSTYEQYF. The CDR3 DNA follows: TGCGCCAGCAGTAGGACTTCAACCTACGAGCAGTACTTC.

The chain joins TRBV30 to TRBJ1-2, with TRBD1 matching over 7 bases. The CDR3 sequence is 15 residues long. J lost 4 bases, V lost 0 bases, and 8 bases had no gene match. Germline loops: CDR1 GTSNPN, CDR2 SVGIG (reference sequence). CDR3 in DNA: TGTGCCTGGAGTGTTTCATTCCGGGACAGCTATGGCTACACCTTC. Its translation: CAWSVSFRDSYGYTF.

V gene TRBV6-5 combines with J gene TRBJ1-5; 8 bases match TRBD1. The junction had 5 bases not matched to a gene; V was cut back by 6 bases and J by 7 bases. The CDR3 length is 13 residues. Germline lookup yields CDR1 MNHEY and CDR2 SVGAGI. In DNA, the CDR3 is TGTGCCAGCAGCCGCACAGGGGGACAGCCCCAGCATTTT. This codes for CASSRTGGQPQHF.